The next 23 T cell receptor beta chains were all read from a single sample in a study of blood T cell repertoires in COVID-19. The assay was immunoSEQ multiplex PCR, and TCRdb's table has in-frame clones only and misses some. The table lists around 150,000 clones, roughly 90% of them singletons. Sequencing was carried out using PBMCs or T cells enriched from blood (not recorded which). The receptors stem from a woman aged 45 to 65 who had recovered from COVID-19.

Regarding this clone: Other nucleotide sequences from this sample produce the same CDR3. This sequence joins TRBV6-5 and TRBJ2-1, with 9 bases aligning to TRBD2. Germline CDR1 is MNHEY and CDR2 is SVGAGI. The CDR3 is made up of 14 amino acids. Trimming removed 6 bases from V and 4 bases from J; junction bases left unmatched: 4. CDR3 DNA sequence: TGTGCCAGCAGGCGGGGGGGTTCGTACAATGAGCAGTTCTTC. It yields the protein CASRRGGSYNEQFF.

This clone was seen just once. The genes are TRBV19 and TRBJ1-1; 7 bases fit TRBD1. From germline, CDR1 is LNHDA and CDR2 SQIVND (reference sequence). This CDR3 comprises 15 residues. The V gene end was trimmed by 4 bases and the J gene end by 1 base; junction bases not matched to a gene: 6. CDR3 amino acids: CASSSPGTANTEAFF. In DNA form, the CDR3 reads TGTGCCAGTAGTAGCCCCGGGACAGCGAACACTGAAGCTTTCTTT.

The genes are TRBV18 and TRBJ2-5; D is ambiguous. The length of the CDR3 is 12 residues. CDR1 is KGHSH and CDR2 is LQKENI in the germline V gene. The V gene lost 6 bases and the J gene lost 5 bases, with 10 bases spanning the gap. As DNA, the CDR3 is TGTGCCAGCTCCCAAGTCGGGGAGACCCAGTACTTC. Its protein product is CASSQVGETQYF. The whole variable domain, filled in from reference TRBV18 and TRBJ2-5, reads NAGVMQNPRHLVRRRGQEARLRCSPMKGHSHVYWYRQLPEEGLKFMVYLQKENIIDESGMPKERFSAEFPKEGPSILRIQQVVRGDSAAYFCASSQVGETQYFGPGTRLLVL.

To note about this clone: Other nucleotide sequences in the sample specify the same CDR3. The chain recombines TRBV5-1 with TRBJ1-1; weak D call: TRBD1 (5 bases). Germline assignment: CDR1 SGHRS and CDR2 YFSETQ. V lost 0 bases and J lost 0, with 9 bases in between. The CDR3 has 15 amino acids. This CDR3 reads CASSLAGGLNTEAFF. CDR3 in DNA: TGCGCCAGCAGCTTGGCCGGGGGTTTGAACACTGAAGCTTTCTTT.

The chain has TRBV12-3 or TRBV12-4 and TRBJ2-7; D gene uncertain. Trimming removed 6 bases from V and 7 bases from J, with 13 bases in between. The CDR3 has 12 residues. The CDR3 region is CASSRDPREQYF. The CDR3 coding sequence is TGTGCCAGCAGCCGCGACCCCAGGGAGCAGTACTTC.

This clone was found once. This chain links TRBV7-2 with TRBJ2-7, with TRBD2 matching over 13 bases. The J segment lost 12 bases and the V segment lost 4 bases, leaving 6 bases of the junction unmatched. The germline V gene encodes CDR1 SGHTA and CDR2 FQGNSA. The CDR3 has 13 residues. Here the CDR3 DNA reads TGTGCCAGCAGCTACGGACTAGCGGGGGCCCCGTACTTC. It is translated as CASSYGLAGAPYF.

This clone was detected once. The DNA for the CDR3 is TGTGCCAGCAGTGGACATCCCCTGGGCACCTACAATGAGCAGTTCTTC. It encodes CASSGHPLGTYNEQFF. The chain carries TRBV6-1 and TRBJ2-1; D not resolved. The CDR3 spans 16 residues. The V end was cut by 4 bases, the J end by 2 bases, with 15 bases between. Germline values: CDR1 MNHNS, CDR2 SASEGT.

Details on this clone: Germline is not matched at one junction end, which may reflect a read error. Other nucleotide sequences from this sample produce the same CDR3. The chain links TRBV3-1 (or the pseudogene TRBV3-2) to TRBJ1-2; no clear D gene. This CDR3 region has 12 residues. Germline V gene data show CDR1 as LGHDT and CDR2 as YNNKEL (reference sequence). CDR3 residues: CASSQGGYGYTF. CDR3 sequence (DNA): TGCGCCAGCAGCCAAGGAGGGTATGGCTACACCTTC.

This chain joins TRBV5-5 and TRBJ2-2; D not certain. CDR1 and CDR2 (germline): SGHKS, YYEKEE (reference sequence). V was trimmed by 4 bases and J by 0 bases, leaving 10 bases between them. CDR3 size: 15 residues. CDR3 sequence reads: CASSNMFANTGELFF. The CDR3 coding sequence is TGTGCCAGCAGCAACATGTTCGCGAACACCGGGGAGCTGTTTTTT.

This clone was detected only a few times. The chain employs TRBV30 and TRBJ2-7, with TRBD1 matching over 8 bases. Germline CDR1 and CDR2: GTSNPN and SVGIG (reference sequence). The V gene end was trimmed by 1 base and the J gene end by 3 bases; junction bases not matched to a gene: 2. This CDR3 is built from 13 residues. This CDR3 is CAWSAGQGYEQYF. The CDR3 DNA is TGTGCCTGGAGTGCCGGACAGGGCTACGAGCAGTACTTC.

The rearrangement uses TRBV3-1 (or the pseudogene TRBV3-2) and TRBJ1-5; 8 positions match TRBD1. This CDR3 is 15 amino acids long. V lost 1 base to trimming and J lost 2 bases; unmatched junction nucleotides: 1. Germline lookup yields CDR1 LGHDT and CDR2 YNNKEL (reference sequence). CDR3 amino acids: CASSQADRGNQPQHF. CDR3 nucleotides: TGTGCCAGCAGCCAAGCGGACAGGGGCAATCAGCCCCAGCATTTT.

The gene calls are TRBV2 and TRBJ2-2; perhaps TRBD1 as D (5 bases). V was cut by 6 bases and J by 3 bases, with 14 bases left in between. The CDR3 length is 15 residues. The germline CDR1 and CDR2 sequences are SNHLY and FYNNEI. CDR3 protein: CASSRPVGDTGELFF. DNA for the CDR3: TGTGCCAGCAGCAGACCGGTAGGGGACACCGGGGAGCTGTTTTTT.

The chain has TRBV7-3 and TRBJ1-1; possible D gene TRBD1, 6 bases. This CDR3 is 13 amino acids long. Per germline, CDR1 SGHTA and CDR2 FQGTGA. Trimming removed 5 bases from V and 6 bases from J, with 13 bases in between. The CDR3 DNA is TGTGCCAGCAGCGCGGACAGCCGCGCTGAAGCTTTCTTT. Amino acids: CASSADSRAEAFF.

This chain joins TRBV29-1 and TRBJ2-3, with TRBD2 matching over 9 bases. CDR3 size: 13 residues. Trimming took 8 bases from V and 2 from J; bases not matched to a gene: 5. Germline values: CDR1 SQVTM, CDR2 ANQGSEA. CDR3 bases: TGCAGCCATTGGACTAGCGCCACAGATACGCAGTATTTT. Translating gives CSHWTSATDTQYF.

V gene TRBV19 combines with J gene TRBJ2-5, with 9 bases fitting TRBD2. The germline V gene encodes CDR1 LNHDA and CDR2 SQIVND (reference sequence). The V gene end was trimmed by 1 base and the J gene end by 2 bases; junction bases not matched to a gene: 14. This CDR3 has 19 amino acids. CDR3 DNA sequence: TGTGCCAGTAGTATAGTCGGGACTAGCTTAGGAGGGGAACAAGAGACCCAGTACTTC. Protein product: CASSIVGTSLGGEQETQYF.

The chain couples TRBV11-3 to TRBJ1-6; a possible D gene is TRBD1 (6 bases). V was clipped by 6 bases and J by 10 bases, with 16 bases between them. The CDR3 runs to 14 residues. Germline CDR1 and CDR2: SGHNT and YENEEA. The DNA of the CDR3 is TGTGCCAGCAGTCCGACAGGAGGAGGCTCACCCCTCCACTTT. This gives the protein CASSPTGGGSPLHF.

CDR3 nucleotide sequence: TGCGCCAGCAGCTTGGACGTCGGGGGGGCCGTGAATGAGCAGTTCTTC. This translates into CASSLDVGGAVNEQFF. The rearrangement links TRBV5-1 to TRBJ2-1; the match to TRBD2 covers 8 bases. Germline assignment: CDR1 SGHRS and CDR2 YFSETQ. This CDR3 has 16 residues. Trimming took 0 bases from V and 7 from J; bases not matched to a gene: 9.

The chain recombines TRBV29-1 with TRBJ2-7, with 8 positions matching TRBD1. V dropped 6 bases and J dropped 1; count of bases not matched to a gene: 8. The germline V gene has CDR1 SQVTM and CDR2 ANQGSEA. CDR3 length: 14 amino acids. The DNA for the CDR3 is TGCAGCGTCGCCGGGACAGGTTCGTCCTACGAGCAGTACTTC. Protein sequence: CSVAGTGSSYEQYF.

The chain couples TRBV5-1 to TRBJ2-7; possible D gene TRBD2, 6 bases. Germline CDR1 SGHRS, CDR2 YFSETQ. The CDR3 has 16 residues. V was clipped by 1 base and J by 0 bases, with 14 bases between them. The CDR3, as DNA: TGCGCCAGCAGCTTGTCGGTTGTGGGGGGCTCCTACGAGCAGTACTTC. Translated, it gives CASSLSVVGGSYEQYF.

The chain recombines TRBV4-1 with TRBJ2-1; perhaps TRBD2 as D (5 bases). The CDR3 is 17 amino acids. CDR1 is MGHRA and CDR2 is YSYEKL in the germline V gene. V was pared by 0 bases and J by 0 bases, with 12 bases between. The CDR3 region has the DNA TGCGCCAGCAGCCAAGATAGAGGGCTTAGCTCCTACAATGAGCAGTTCTTC. It yields the protein CASSQDRGLSSYNEQFF.

The gene calls are TRBV9 and TRBJ2-7, with 8 nucleotides matching TRBD2. V dropped 0 bases and J dropped 5; count of bases not matched to a gene: 4. The CDR3 consists of 14 residues. From germline, CDR1 is SGDLS and CDR2 YYNGEE. As DNA, the CDR3 is TGTGCCAGCAGCGTAGGTCCTAGCGGGCACGAGCAGTACTTC. Protein product: CASSVGPSGHEQYF.

The J gene is TRBJ1-5, the V gene TRBV2; D is perhaps TRBD1 (6 bases). CDR1 and CDR2 (germline): SNHLY, FYNNEI. This CDR3 contains 13 residues. Trimming shortened V by 6 bases and J by 5 bases, and 11 bases separated the two germline ends. CDR3 loop: CASRPNRDQPQHF. CDR3 bases: TGTGCCAGCAGGCCCAACAGGGATCAGCCCCAGCATTTT.

The chain recombines TRBV7-9 with TRBJ1-4; D unresolved. V gave up 3 bases and J gave up 7 bases, with 6 bases separating them. The CDR3 consists of 12 residues. Looked up from germline, CDR1 is SEHNR and CDR2 is FQNEAQ (reference sequence). The CDR3 region is CASSLGSEKLFF. The CDR3, as DNA: TGTGCCAGCAGCTTGGGCTCTGAAAAACTGTTTTTT.